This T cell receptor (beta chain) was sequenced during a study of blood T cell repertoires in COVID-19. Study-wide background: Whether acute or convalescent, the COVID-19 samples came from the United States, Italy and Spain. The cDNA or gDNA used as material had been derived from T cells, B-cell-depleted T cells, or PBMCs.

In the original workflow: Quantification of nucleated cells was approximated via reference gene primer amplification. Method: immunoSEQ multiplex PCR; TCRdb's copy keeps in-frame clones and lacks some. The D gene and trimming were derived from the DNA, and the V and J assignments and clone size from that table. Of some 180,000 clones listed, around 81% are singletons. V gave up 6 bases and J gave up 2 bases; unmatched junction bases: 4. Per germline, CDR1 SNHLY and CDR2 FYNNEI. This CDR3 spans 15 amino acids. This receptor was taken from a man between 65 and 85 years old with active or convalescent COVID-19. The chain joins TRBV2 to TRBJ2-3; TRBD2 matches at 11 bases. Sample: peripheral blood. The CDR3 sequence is CASSELAGVTDTQYF. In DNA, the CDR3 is TGTGCCAGCAGCGAACTAGCGGGGGTCACAGATACGCAGTATTTT.